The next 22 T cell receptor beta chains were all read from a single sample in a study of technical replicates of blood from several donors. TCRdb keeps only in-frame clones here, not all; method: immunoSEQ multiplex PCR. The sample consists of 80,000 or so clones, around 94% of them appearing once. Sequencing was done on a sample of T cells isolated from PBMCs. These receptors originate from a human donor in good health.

The CDR3 DNA reads TGTGCCTCTGAGCGGAGCCTGAAAGATACGCAGTATTTT. Amino acid sequence: CASERSLKDTQYF. V gene TRBV30 combines with J gene TRBJ2-3; weak D call: TRBD2 (5 bases). This CDR3 is built from 13 residues. V was pared by 7 bases and J by 5 bases, with 16 bases between. Germline lookup yields CDR1 GTSNPN and CDR2 SVGIG (reference sequence).

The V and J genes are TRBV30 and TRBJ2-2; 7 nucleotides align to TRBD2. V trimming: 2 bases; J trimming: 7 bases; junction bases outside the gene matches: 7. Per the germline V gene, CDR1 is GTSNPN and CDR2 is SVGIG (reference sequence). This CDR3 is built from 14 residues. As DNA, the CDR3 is TGTGCCTGGAGTCGCGGGAGAGCGGTCGGGGAGCTGTTTTTT. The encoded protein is CAWSRGRAVGELFF.

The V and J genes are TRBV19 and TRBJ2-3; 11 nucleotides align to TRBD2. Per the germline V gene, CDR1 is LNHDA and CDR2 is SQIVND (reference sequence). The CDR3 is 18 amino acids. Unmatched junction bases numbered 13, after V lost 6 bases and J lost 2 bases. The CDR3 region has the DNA TGTGCCAGTAGCGCCCCTCCAGGTAGCGGGAGGGCCACAGATACGCAGTATTTT. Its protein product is CASSAPPGSGRATDTQYF.

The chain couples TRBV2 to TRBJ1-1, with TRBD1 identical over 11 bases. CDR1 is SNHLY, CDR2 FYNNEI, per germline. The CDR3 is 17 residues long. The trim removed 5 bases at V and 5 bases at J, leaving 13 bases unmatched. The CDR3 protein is CASSRAGTGGLDTEAFF. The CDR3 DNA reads TGTGCCAGCAGTCGTGCCGGGACAGGGGGTTTGGATACTGAAGCTTTCTTT.

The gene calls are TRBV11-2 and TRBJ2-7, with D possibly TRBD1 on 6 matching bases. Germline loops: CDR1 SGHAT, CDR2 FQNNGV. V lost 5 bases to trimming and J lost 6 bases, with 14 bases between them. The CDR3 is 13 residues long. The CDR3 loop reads CASSPGDMLEQYF. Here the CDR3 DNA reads TGTGCCAGCAGCCCCGGGGACATGCTCGAGCAGTACTTC.

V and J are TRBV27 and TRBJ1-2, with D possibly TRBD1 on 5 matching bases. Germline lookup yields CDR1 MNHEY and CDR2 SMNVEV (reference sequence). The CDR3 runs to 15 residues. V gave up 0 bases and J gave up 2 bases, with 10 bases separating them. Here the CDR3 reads CASSLSRAGNYGYTF. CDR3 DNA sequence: TGTGCCAGCAGTTTATCCCGGGCAGGGAACTATGGCTACACCTTC.

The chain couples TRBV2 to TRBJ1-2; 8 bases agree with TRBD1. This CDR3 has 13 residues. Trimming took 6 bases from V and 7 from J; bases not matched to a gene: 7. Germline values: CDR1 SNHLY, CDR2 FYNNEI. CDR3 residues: CASRTGEPGGYTF. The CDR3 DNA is TGTGCCAGCAGGACAGGGGAGCCGGGTGGCTACACCTTC.

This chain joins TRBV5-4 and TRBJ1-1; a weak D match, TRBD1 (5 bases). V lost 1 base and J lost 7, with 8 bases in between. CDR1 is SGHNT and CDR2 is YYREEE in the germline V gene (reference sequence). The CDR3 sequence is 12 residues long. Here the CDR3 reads CASSLRGIEAFF. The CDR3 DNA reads TGTGCCAGCAGCTTGCGGGGGATTGAAGCTTTCTTT.

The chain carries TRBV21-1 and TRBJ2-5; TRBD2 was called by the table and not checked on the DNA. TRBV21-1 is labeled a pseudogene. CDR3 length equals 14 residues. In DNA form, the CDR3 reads TGTGCCAGCAGCAAGGGGCTAGCGGAAGAGACCCAGTACTTC. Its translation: CASSKGLAEETQYF.

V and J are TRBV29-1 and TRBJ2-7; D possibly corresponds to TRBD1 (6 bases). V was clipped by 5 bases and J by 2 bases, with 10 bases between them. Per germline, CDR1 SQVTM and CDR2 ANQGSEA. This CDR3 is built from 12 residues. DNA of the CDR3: TGCAGCGTTAGGGACAACCCCTACGAGCAGTACTTC. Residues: CSVRDNPYEQYF.

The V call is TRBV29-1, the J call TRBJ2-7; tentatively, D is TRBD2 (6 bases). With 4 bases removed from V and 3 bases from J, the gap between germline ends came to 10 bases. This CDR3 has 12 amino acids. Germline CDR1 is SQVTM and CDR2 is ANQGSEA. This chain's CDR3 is CSVVGTFYEQYF. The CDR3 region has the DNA TGCAGCGTTGTCGGGACTTTCTACGAGCAGTACTTC.

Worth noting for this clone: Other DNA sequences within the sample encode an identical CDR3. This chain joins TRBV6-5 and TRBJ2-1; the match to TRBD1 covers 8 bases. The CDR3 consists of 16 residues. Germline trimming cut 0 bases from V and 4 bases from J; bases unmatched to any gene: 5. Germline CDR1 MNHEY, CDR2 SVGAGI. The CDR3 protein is CASSYSTGEVYNEQFF. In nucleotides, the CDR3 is TGTGCCAGCAGTTACTCGACAGGGGAGGTGTACAATGAGCAGTTCTTC.

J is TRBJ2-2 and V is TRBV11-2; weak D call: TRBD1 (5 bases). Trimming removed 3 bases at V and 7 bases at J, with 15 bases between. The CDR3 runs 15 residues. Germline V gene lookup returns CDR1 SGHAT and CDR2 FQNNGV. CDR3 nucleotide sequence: TGTGCCAGCAGCTTGTGGGGCACCCAGGACGGGGAGCTGTTTTTT. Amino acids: CASSLWGTQDGELFF.

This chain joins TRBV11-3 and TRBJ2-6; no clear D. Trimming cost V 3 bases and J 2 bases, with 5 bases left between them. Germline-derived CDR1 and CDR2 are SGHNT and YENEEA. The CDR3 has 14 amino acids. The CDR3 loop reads CASSFEAGANVLTF. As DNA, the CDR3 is TGTGCCAGCAGCTTTGAGGCTGGGGCCAACGTCCTGACTTTC.

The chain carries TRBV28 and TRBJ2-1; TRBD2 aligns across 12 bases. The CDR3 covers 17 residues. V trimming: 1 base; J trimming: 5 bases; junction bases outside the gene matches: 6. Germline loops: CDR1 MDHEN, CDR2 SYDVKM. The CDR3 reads CASSLLGLAGGDNEQFF. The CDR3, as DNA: TGTGCCAGCAGTTTATTAGGGCTAGCGGGAGGGGACAATGAGCAGTTCTTC.

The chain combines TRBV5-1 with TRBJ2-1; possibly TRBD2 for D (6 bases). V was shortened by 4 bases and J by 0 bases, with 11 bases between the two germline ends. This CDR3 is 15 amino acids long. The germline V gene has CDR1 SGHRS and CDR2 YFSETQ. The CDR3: CASSMDGSSYNEQFF. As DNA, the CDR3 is TGCGCCAGCAGCATGGACGGGAGCTCCTACAATGAGCAGTTCTTC.

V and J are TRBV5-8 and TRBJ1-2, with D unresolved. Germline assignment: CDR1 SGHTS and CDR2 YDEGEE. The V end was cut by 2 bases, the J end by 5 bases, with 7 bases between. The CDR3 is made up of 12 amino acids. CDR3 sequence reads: CASSLHHYGYTF. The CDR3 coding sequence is TGTGCCAGCAGCTTACACCATTATGGCTACACCTTC.

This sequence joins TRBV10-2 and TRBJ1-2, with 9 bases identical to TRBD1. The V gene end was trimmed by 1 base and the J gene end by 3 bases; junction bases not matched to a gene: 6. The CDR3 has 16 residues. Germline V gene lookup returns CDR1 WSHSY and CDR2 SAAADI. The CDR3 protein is CASSEYRGPDDYGYTF. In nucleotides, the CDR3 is TGCGCCAGCAGTGAGTACAGGGGGCCCGATGACTATGGCTACACCTTC.

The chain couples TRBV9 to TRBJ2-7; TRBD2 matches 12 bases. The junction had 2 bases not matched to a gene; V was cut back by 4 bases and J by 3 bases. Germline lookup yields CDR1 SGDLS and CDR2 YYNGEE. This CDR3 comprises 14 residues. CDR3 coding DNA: TGTGCCAGCAGCTCGGGACTAGCGGGCTACGAGCAGTACTTC. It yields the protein CASSSGLAGYEQYF.

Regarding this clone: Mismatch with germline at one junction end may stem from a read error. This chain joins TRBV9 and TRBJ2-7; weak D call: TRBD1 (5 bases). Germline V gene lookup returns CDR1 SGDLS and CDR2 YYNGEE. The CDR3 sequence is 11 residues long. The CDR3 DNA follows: TGTGCCAGCAGCGGAGTAGAAGGGGATACCTTC. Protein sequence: CASSGVEGDTF.

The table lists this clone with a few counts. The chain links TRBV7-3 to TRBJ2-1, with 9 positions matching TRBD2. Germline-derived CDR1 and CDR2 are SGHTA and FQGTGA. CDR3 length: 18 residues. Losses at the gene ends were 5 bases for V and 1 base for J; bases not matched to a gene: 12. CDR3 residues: CASSPNQIAGASYNEQFF. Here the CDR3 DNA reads TGTGCCAGCAGCCCAAATCAGATAGCGGGAGCATCCTACAATGAGCAGTTCTTC. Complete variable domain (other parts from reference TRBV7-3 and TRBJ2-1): GAGVSQTPSNKVTEKGKYVELRCDPISGHTALYWYRQSLGQGPEFLIYFQGTGAADDSGLPNDRFFAVRPEGSVSTLKIQRTERGDSAVYLCASSPNQIAGASYNEQFFGPGTRLTVL.

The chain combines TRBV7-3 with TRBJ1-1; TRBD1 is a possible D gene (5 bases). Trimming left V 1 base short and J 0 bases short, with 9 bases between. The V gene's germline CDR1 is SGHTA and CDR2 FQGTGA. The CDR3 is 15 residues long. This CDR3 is CASSLNGRVNTEAFF. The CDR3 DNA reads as TGTGCCAGCAGCTTAAACGGCAGGGTGAACACTGAAGCTTTCTTT.